The clone carrying this T cell receptor beta chain appeared once. The sample belongs to a study of cytomegalovirus exposure and HLA in healthy donors. PCR primers comprised 60 Vbeta and 13 Jbeta primers. Assay: immunoSEQ multiplex PCR; the TCRdb copy retains only in-frame clones and omits some. The sample lists around 210,000 clones; roughly 73% were seen once. This CDR3 comprises 13 residues. V lost 5 bases and J lost 10, with 15 bases in between. The germline V gene encodes CDR1 MNHEY and CDR2 SVGAGI. The sequenced sample was PBMCs. The V call is TRBV6-5, the J call TRBJ2-1, with no clear D. The TCR sequence derives from a boy between 10 and 17 years old in good health and CMV-seronegative. CDR3 region: CASSPTKFVEQFF. Here the CDR3 DNA reads TGTGCCAGCAGTCCTACTAAATTCGTGGAGCAGTTCTTC.